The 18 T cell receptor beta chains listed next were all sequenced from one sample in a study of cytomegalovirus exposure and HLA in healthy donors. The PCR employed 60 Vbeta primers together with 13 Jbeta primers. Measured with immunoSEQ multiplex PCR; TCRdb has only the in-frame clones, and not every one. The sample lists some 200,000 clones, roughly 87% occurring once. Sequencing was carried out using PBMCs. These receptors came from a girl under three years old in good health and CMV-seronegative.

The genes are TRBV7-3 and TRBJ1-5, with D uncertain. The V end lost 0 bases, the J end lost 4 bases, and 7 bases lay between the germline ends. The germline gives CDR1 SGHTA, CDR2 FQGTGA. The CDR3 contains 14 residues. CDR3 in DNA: TGTGCCAGCAGCTTAACCTCGAGGAATCAGCCCCAGCATTTT. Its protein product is CASSLTSRNQPQHF.

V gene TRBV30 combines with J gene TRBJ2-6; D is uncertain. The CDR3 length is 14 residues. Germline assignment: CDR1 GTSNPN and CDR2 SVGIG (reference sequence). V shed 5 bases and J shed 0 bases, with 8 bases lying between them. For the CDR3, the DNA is TGTGCCTGGGGTACGGGCTCTGGGGCCAACGTCCTGACTTTC. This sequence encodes CAWGTGSGANVLTF.

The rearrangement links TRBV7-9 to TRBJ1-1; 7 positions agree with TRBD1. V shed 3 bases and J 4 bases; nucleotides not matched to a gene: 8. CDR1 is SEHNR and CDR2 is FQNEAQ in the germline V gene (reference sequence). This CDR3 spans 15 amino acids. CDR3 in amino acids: CASSLEAGGATEAFF. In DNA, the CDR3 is TGTGCCAGCAGCTTGGAAGCAGGGGGTGCCACTGAAGCTTTCTTT.

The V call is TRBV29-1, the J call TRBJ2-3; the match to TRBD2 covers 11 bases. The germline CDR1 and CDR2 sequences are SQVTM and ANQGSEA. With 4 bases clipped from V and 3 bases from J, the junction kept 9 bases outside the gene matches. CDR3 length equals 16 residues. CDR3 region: CSVGTLAGGGTDTQYF. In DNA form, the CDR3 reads TGCAGCGTTGGTACCCTAGCGGGAGGAGGGACAGATACGCAGTATTTT.

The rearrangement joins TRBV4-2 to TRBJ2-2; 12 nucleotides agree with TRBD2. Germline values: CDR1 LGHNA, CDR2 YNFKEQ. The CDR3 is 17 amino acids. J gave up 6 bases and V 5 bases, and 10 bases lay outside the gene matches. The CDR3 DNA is TGTGCCAGCAGCGACCGGACTAGCGGGGAGATGGCCGGGGAGCTGTTTTTT. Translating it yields CASSDRTSGEMAGELFF.

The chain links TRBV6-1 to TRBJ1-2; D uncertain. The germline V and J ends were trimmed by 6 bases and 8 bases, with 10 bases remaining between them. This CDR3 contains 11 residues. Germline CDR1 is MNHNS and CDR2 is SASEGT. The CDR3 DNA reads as TGTGCCAGCAGATGGAGTTACGGCTACACCTTC. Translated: CASRWSYGYTF.

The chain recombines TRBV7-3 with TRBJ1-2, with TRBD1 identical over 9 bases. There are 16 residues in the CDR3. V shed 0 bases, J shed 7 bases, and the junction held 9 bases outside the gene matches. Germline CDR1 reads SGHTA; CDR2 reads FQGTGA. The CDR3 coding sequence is TGTGCCAGCAGCTTAACGTACGGGACAGGGCCGAGTGGCTACACCTTC. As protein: CASSLTYGTGPSGYTF.

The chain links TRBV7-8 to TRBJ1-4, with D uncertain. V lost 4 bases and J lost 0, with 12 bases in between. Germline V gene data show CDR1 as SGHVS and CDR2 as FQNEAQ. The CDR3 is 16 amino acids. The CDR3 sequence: CASSYYRRATNEKLFF. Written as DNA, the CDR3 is TGTGCCAGCAGCTATTACCGACGGGCAACTAATGAAAAACTGTTTTTT.

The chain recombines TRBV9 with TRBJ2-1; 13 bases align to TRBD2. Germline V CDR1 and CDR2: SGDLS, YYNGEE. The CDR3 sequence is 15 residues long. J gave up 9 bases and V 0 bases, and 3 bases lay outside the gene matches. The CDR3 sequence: CASSVDRLAGGEQFF. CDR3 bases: TGTGCCAGCAGCGTAGACCGACTAGCGGGAGGTGAGCAGTTCTTC.

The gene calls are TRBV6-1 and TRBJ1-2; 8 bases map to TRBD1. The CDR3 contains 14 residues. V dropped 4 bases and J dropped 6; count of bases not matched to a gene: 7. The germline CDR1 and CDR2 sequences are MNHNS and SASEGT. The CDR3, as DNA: TGTGCCAGCAGTGTTCAGGGGGCGGCTCATGGCTACACCTTC. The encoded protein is CASSVQGAAHGYTF.

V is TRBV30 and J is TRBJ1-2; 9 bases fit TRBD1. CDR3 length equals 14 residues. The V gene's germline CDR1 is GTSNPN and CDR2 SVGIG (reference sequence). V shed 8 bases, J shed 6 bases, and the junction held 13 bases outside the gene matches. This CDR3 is CAGSHRDRGNGYTF. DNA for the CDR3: TGTGCCGGATCCCACCGAGACAGGGGGAATGGCTACACCTTC.

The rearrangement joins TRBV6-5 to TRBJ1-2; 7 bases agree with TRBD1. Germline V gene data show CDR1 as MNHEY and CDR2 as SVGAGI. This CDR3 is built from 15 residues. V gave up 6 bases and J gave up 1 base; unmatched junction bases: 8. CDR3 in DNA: TGTGCCAGCAGCCCTGGGACAGAATTTAACTATGGCTACACCTTC. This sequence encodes CASSPGTEFNYGYTF.

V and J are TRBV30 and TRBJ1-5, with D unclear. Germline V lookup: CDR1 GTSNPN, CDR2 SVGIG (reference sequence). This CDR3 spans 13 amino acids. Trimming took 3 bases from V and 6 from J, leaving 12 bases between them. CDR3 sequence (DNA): TGTGCCTGGAGAGACAAGGCGGGTCAGCCCCAGCATTTT. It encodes CAWRDKAGQPQHF.

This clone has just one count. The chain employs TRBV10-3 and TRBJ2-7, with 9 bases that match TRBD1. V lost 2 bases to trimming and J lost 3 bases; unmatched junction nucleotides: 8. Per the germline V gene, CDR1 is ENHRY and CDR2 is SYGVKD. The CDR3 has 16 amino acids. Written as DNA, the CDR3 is TGTGCCATCAGTGAGGGGCCGACAGGGGGTGTCTACGAGCAGTACTTC. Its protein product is CAISEGPTGGVYEQYF.

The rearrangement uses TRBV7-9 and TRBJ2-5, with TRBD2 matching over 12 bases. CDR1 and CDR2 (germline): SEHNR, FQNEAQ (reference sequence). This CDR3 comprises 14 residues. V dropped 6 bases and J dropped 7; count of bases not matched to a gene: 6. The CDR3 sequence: CASRASGGDGTQYF. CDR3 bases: TGTGCCAGCAGAGCTAGCGGGGGGGACGGGACCCAGTACTTC. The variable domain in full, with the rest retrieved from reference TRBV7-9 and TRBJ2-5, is DTGVSQNPRHKITKRGQNVTFRCDPISEHNRLYWYRQTLGQGPEFLTYFQNEAQLEKSRLLSDRFSAERPKGSFSTLEIQRTEQGDSAMYLCASRASGGDGTQYFGPGTRLLVL.

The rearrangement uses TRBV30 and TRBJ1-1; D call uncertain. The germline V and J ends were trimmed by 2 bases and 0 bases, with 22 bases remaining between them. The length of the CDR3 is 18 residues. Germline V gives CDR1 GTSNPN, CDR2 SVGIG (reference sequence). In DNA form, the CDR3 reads TGTGCCTGGAGTCCATTTCTAGGGCTTCGAGGGATGAACACTGAAGCTTTCTTT. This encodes CAWSPFLGLRGMNTEAFF. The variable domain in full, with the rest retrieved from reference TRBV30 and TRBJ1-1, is SQTIHQWPATLVQPVGSPLSLECTVEGTSNPNLYWYRQAAGRGLQLLFYSVGIGQISSEVPQNLSASRPQDRQFILSSKKLLLSDSGFYLCAWSPFLGLRGMNTEAFFGQGTRLTVV.

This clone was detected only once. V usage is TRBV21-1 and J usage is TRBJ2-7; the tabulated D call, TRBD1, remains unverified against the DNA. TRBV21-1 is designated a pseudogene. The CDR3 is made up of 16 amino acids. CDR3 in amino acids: CASSTRIRDRVDEQYF. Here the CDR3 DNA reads TGTGCCAGCAGCACACGAATCCGGGACAGGGTCGACGAGCAGTACTTC.

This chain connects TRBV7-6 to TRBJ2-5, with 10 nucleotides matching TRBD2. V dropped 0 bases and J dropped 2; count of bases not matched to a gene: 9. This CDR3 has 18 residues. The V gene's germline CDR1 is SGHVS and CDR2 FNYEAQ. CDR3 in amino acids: CASSLAKRGGLLQETQYF. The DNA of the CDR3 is TGTGCCAGCAGCTTAGCAAAGCGGGGGGGCCTTCTACAAGAGACCCAGTACTTC.